This entry describes one T cell receptor (beta chain). Its antigen remains unidentified. The source of the sample is a study of T cell responses to AZD1222 COVID-19 vaccine. General study results and limits: Spike-specific TCR breadth and depth went up after people got two AZD1222 doses. There were repertoire samples only from the period after the peak T cell response.

The V and J ends lost 7 bases and 2 bases respectively, with 25 bases between them. Germline V gene lookup returns CDR1 LNHDA and CDR2 SQIVND (reference sequence). The CDR3 covers 18 residues. Sequenced by immunoSEQ multiplex PCR; TCRdb stores in-frame clones only, minus some. The table includes approximately 110,000 clones, 80% to 90% detected once. Sequenced here: peripheral blood, sampled on day 0 of AZD1222 vaccination. The rearrangement links TRBV19 to TRBJ2-3; D may match TRBD1 or TRBD2 (7 bases each). The receptor was derived from an adult in good health. The CDR3 bases are TGTGCCAGTACCAAACTGGGAGGGGGCGCCGGCTACACAGATACGCAGTATTTT. Residues: CASTKLGGGAGYTDTQYF.